Each of the 7 T cell receptor beta chains below was sequenced from the same sample in a study of vaccination and CD4 T cells after COVID-19. Sequencing of cultured CD4+ T cell DNA used the Oncomine TCR Beta short-read assay. TCRdb called the PCR reads again in MiXCR, with one record for every CDR3 protein. The table includes over 13,000 distinct CDR3 sequences, roughly half detected once. Treatment described: approximately nine-day PBMC culture with coronavirus spike peptide pools or control peptides (ViraFEST assay). Their specific antigens are unknown. Sequencing was performed on CD4+ T cells from blood, cultured in vitro. These receptors all come from a human donor who had recovered from COVID-19.

The rearrangement links TRBV7-9 to TRBJ1-4; the D is unclear. In germline, CDR1 is SEHNR, CDR2 FQNEAQ (reference sequence). The CDR3 covers 15 residues. V was pared by 1 base and J by 7 bases, with 13 bases between. The CDR3 sequence is CASSLGGYDLEKLFF. CDR3 coding DNA: TGTGCCAGCAGCTTAGGCGGGTATGACCTTGAAAAACTGTTTTTT.

J is TRBJ1-1 and V is TRBV7-3; the D gene is possibly TRBD1 (5 bases). The V gene's germline CDR1 is SGHTA and CDR2 FQGTGA. With 5 bases removed from V and 10 bases from J, the gap between germline ends came to 17 bases. The CDR3 totals 13 residues. CDR3 DNA sequence: TGTGCCAGCAGCCCCCGAGAGGGAGGGGTAGCTTTCTTT. Protein product: CASSPREGGVAFF.

This clonotype was seen a handful of times. DNA of the CDR3: TGCGCCAGCAGCCAAGGGTGGGGGCTTACTGAAGCTTTCTTT. Protein product: CASSQGWGLTEAFF. The rearrangement uses TRBV4-3 and TRBJ1-1; TRBD1 is a possible D gene (6 bases). The CDR3 length is 14 residues. With 1 base removed from V and 5 bases from J, the gap between germline ends came to 11 bases. Looked up from germline, CDR1 is LGHNA and CDR2 is YSLEER.

The chain is built from TRBV7-2 and TRBJ1-3; D call uncertain. Trimming left V 5 bases short and J 3 bases short, with 17 bases between. The CDR3 is made up of 16 amino acids. The germline V gene has CDR1 SGHTA and CDR2 FQGNSA. The CDR3 bases are TGTGCCAGCAGCCCCCAGAGCCTATTCGGTGGAAACACCATATATTTT. Translating it yields CASSPQSLFGGNTIYF. The whole variable domain, remainder taken from reference TRBV7-2 and TRBJ1-3, is GAGVSQSPSNKVTEKGKDVELRCDPISGHTALYWYRQSLGQGLEFLIYFQGNSAPDKSGLPSDRFSAERTGGSVSTLTIQRTQQEDSAVYLCASSPQSLFGGNTIYFGEGSWLTVV.

The chain combines TRBV20-1 with TRBJ2-1; D may match TRBD1 or TRBD2 (6 bases each). Germline V gives CDR1 DFQATT, CDR2 SNEGSKA (reference sequence). V was shortened by 0 bases and J by 0 bases, with 18 bases between the two germline ends. CDR3 size: 18 residues. The CDR3 loop reads CSARDPPRGPGSYNEQFF. As DNA, the CDR3 is TGCAGTGCTAGAGATCCTCCCCGGGGGCCGGGCTCCTACAATGAGCAGTTCTTC.

The chain combines TRBV27 with TRBJ2-7; D assignment may be TRBD1 or TRBD2 (5 bases each). Trimming took 5 bases from V and 0 from J, leaving 17 bases between them. Germline lookup yields CDR1 MNHEY and CDR2 SMNVEV (reference sequence). This CDR3 is 16 amino acids long. The CDR3, as DNA: TGTGCCAGCAGTCCCAAGGGACCGCACAGCTCCTACGAGCAGTACTTC. It is translated as CASSPKGPHSSYEQYF.

J is TRBJ2-2 and V is TRBV6-2 or TRBV6-3; 9 bases line up with TRBD1. V lost 11 bases and J lost 3; bases outside the gene matches: 4. Germline V CDR1 and CDR2: MNHEY, SVGEGT. This CDR3 contains 13 residues. The CDR3 region is CACRDRDTGELFF. The CDR3 DNA reads TGTGCCTGCCGGGACAGGGACACCGGGGAGCTGTTTTTT.